The present T cell receptor beta chain was sequenced within a study of long-term antiretroviral therapy in people with HIV. The germline V gene encodes CDR1 MGHRA and CDR2 YSYEKL. This CDR3 comprises 14 residues. The ends were cut back, 0 bases at V and 0 bases at J, with 5 bases in the middle. Overall study results and limits: Those clones which expanded before ART made up the dominant part of the repertoire at all time points.

Assay version v3.0 of immunoSEQ was used, and it was run at survey level. Repertoires were generated with immunoSEQ multiplex PCR, while TCRdb's copy carries only in-frame clones and drops some. The table shows 7,500 to 8,500 clones, with approximately 81% occurring only once. Points on this clone: Antigen unknown.

Sequenced here: unsorted PBMCs, sampled 2.5 to 2.7 years before starting antiretroviral therapy. J is TRBJ1-1 and V is TRBV4-1; D unresolved. The source is a man aged 35-49 years with HIV. The DNA of the CDR3 is TGCGCCAGCAGCCAAGAGGCAGTGAACACTGAAGCTTTCTTT. Translating gives CASSQEAVNTEAFF.